Listed below are T cell receptor beta chains from one sample, sequenced in a study of T cells after posttransplantation cyclophosphamide. Sequencing used immunoSEQ multiplex PCR; TCRdb keeps in-frame clones, though not all of them. The specimen has tens of thousands of clones, none found just once. The sequencing used PBMCs, collected after allogeneic stem cell transplant with posttransplant cyclophosphamide. Receptors originate from a male patient younger than 35 who received an allogeneic stem cell transplant from a related donor, was CMV-positive, and had no GVHD. The T cells may partly be graft donor cells. The CDR3 runs from the conserved cysteine through the conserved F or W.

j_call v_call cdr3_aa
TRBJ2-2 TRBV6-1 CASSEAPVTGELFF
TRBJ1-1 TRBV11-2 CASSALDSMNTEAFF
TRBJ2-7 TRBV7-2 CASSPTDNRGLSYEQYF
TRBJ2-1 TRBV9 CASSSRLAGYPNEQFF
TRBJ1-1 TRBV7-9 CASSSGLGDTEAFF
TRBJ2-7 TRBV18 CASSPGTGGAYEQYF
TRBJ2-1 TRBV29-1 CSAPKSSYNEQFF
TRBJ2-7 TRBV4-3 CASSQDHRGISYEQYF
TRBJ1-2 TRBV7-2 CASSLVPRGTNYGYTF
TRBJ1-3 TRBV6-1 CATSGNTIYF
TRBJ2-5 TRBV7-8 CASSPPGRRGRTSVQETQYF
TRBJ1-3 TRBV19 CASSMYGGSPLLSGNTIYF
TRBJ2-1 TRBV19 CASTRYNEQFF
TRBJ2-7 TRBV29-1 CSVHDAGEQYF
TRBJ1-3 TRBV6-5 CASKRDISGNTIYF
TRBJ2-7 TRBV28 CASSRLAAPYEQYF
TRBJ1-4 TRBV23-1 CASSQSRGGQGSSNEKLFF